The 29 T cell receptor beta chains below were found in one sample sequenced in a study of blood T cell repertoires in COVID-19. Sequencing was performed with immunoSEQ multiplex PCR; in TCRdb, only in-frame clones are kept and a portion is missing. This sample has over 200,000 clones, with approximately 84% found just once. Sequencing input: peripheral blood. The receptors stem from a man aged 35 to 55 with active or convalescent COVID-19.

The chain carries TRBV6-1 and TRBJ1-1, with TRBD1 matching over 7 bases. The V and J ends lost 1 base and 1 base, in that order; junction bases with no gene match: 9. The CDR3 covers 17 residues. Germline V lookup: CDR1 MNHNS, CDR2 SASEGT. The CDR3: CASSEDRGWGANTEAFF. In nucleotides, the CDR3 is TGTGCCAGCAGTGAAGACAGGGGTTGGGGTGCGAACACTGAAGCTTTCTTT.

The V call is TRBV7-8, the J call TRBJ1-2; TRBD1 is a possible D gene (5 bases). Trimming removed 0 bases at V and 7 bases at J, with 12 bases between. Looked up from germline, CDR1 is SGHVS and CDR2 is FQNEAQ. The CDR3 covers 14 residues. CDR3 DNA: TGTGCCAGCAGCTTAGCAGCGCGGGGGAGTGGCTACACCTTC. Amino acids: CASSLAARGSGYTF.

The rearrangement uses TRBV6-5 and TRBJ1-6; a possible D gene is TRBD1 (5 bases). Germline lookup yields CDR1 MNHEY and CDR2 SVGAGI. The CDR3 spans 13 residues. The DNA for the CDR3 is TGTGCTAGCGGGGGGATTGTAGGATCACCCCTCCACTTT. This encodes CASGGIVGSPLHF.

J is TRBJ2-1 and V is TRBV4-1, with D tentatively TRBD2 (7 bases). Germline values: CDR1 MGHRA, CDR2 YSYEKL. This CDR3 comprises 20 residues. V lost 0 bases and J 8 bases, leaving 29 bases between the germline ends. CDR3 in amino acids: CASSQEGASGMSLYNDEQFF. CDR3 nucleotide sequence: TGCGCCAGCAGCCAAGAGGGGGCGAGCGGGATGAGCCTCTACAATGATGAGCAGTTCTTC.

The CDR3, as DNA: TGTGCCAGCTCGCCGGGACAGGGAAGCAATCAGCCCCAGCATTTT. Its translation: CASSPGQGSNQPQHF. The chain is built from TRBV18 and TRBJ1-5; 9 bases fit TRBD1. Germline CDR1 is KGHSH and CDR2 is LQKENI. The CDR3 has 15 amino acids. V dropped 6 bases and J dropped 1; count of bases not matched to a gene: 4.

This clone appeared a single time. The chain recombines TRBV9 with TRBJ2-5; possibly TRBD1 for D (7 bases). The V end was cut by 2 bases, the J end by 1 base, with 15 bases between. This CDR3 contains 16 residues. CDR1 SGDLS and CDR2 YYNGEE come from the germline V gene. CDR3 region: CASSVGRQGGQETQYF. DNA of the CDR3: TGTGCCAGCAGCGTTGGTCGACAGGGAGGCCAAGAGACCCAGTACTTC.

V is TRBV4-2 and J is TRBJ2-3, with D unresolved. Per the germline V gene, CDR1 is LGHNA and CDR2 is YNFKEQ. V was pared by 4 bases and J by 7 bases, with 9 bases between. The CDR3 is 12 residues long. DNA of the CDR3: TGTGCCAGCAGCCCTCCAGGAAATACGCAGTATTTT. Its translation: CASSPPGNTQYF.

The genes are TRBV5-6 and TRBJ2-7; 10 positions match TRBD1. This CDR3 has 14 amino acids. Germline V gene lookup returns CDR1 SGHDT and CDR2 YYEEEE. With V trimmed by 4 bases and J by 3 bases, 4 bases remained unmatched. The CDR3, as DNA: TGTGCCAGCAGCCGCGGACAGGGGGACTACGAGCAGTACTTC. Encoded protein: CASSRGQGDYEQYF. Complete variable domain (other parts from reference TRBV5-6 and TRBJ2-7): DAGVTQSPTHLIKTRGQQVTLRCSPKSGHDTVSWYQQALGQGPQFIFQYYEEEERQRGNFPDRFSGHQFPNYSSELNVNALLLGDSALYLCASSRGQGDYEQYFGPGTRLTVT.

This clone has a single count. V is TRBV6-5 and J is TRBJ1-2; 8 bases align to TRBD1. V lost 2 bases, J lost 8 bases, and 4 bases stayed unmatched. The CDR3 sequence is 13 residues long. Germline V gives CDR1 MNHEY, CDR2 SVGAGI. CDR3 nucleotide sequence: TGTGCCAGCAGTTACGAAGCAGGGGGCGGCTACACCTTC. Its translation is CASSYEAGGGYTF.

V is TRBV27 and J is TRBJ1-6; the match to TRBD1 covers 9 bases. Germline CDR1 reads MNHEY; CDR2 reads SMNVEV (reference sequence). V gave up 2 bases and J gave up 4 bases; unmatched junction bases: 9. The CDR3 consists of 18 residues. This chain's CDR3 is CASSLNTGGLRYNSPLHF. In nucleotides, the CDR3 is TGTGCCAGCAGTTTAAATACAGGGGGCCTTCGTTATAATTCACCCCTCCACTTT.

The V and J genes are TRBV28 and TRBJ1-2, with D unclear. Germline V gene data show CDR1 as MDHEN and CDR2 as SYDVKM. This CDR3 spans 14 amino acids. V lost 6 bases and J lost 3, with 14 bases in between. The CDR3 protein is CASRIRGYDYGYTF. For the CDR3, the DNA is TGTGCCAGCAGGATCCGGGGATACGACTATGGCTACACCTTC.

The V call is TRBV27, the J call TRBJ2-5, with a weak D call TRBD2 (6 bases). Germline CDR1 reads MNHEY; CDR2 reads SMNVEV (reference sequence). The CDR3 covers 15 residues. With 3 bases removed from V and 2 bases from J, the gap between germline ends came to 13 bases. The CDR3 DNA reads as TGTGCCAGCAGTTTCGGCCAAGCGGGTCAAGAGACCCAGTACTTC. It yields the protein CASSFGQAGQETQYF.

The CDR3 is CASKVQGHNSPLHF. The CDR3 DNA reads as TGTGCCAGCAAGGTTCAGGGGCACAATTCACCCCTCCACTTT. V is TRBV27 and J is TRBJ1-6, with D perhaps matching TRBD1 (6 bases). The V gene's germline CDR1 is MNHEY and CDR2 SMNVEV (reference sequence). V was shortened by 7 bases and J by 7 bases, with 14 bases between the two germline ends. The CDR3 runs 14 residues.

The rearrangement uses TRBV12-3 or TRBV12-4 and TRBJ1-2, with D possibly TRBD1 on 5 matching bases. CDR3 length: 12 residues. Trimming took off 4 bases at V and 4 bases at J, with 7 bases between the two ends. This chain's CDR3 is CASSSDSYGYTF. CDR3 coding DNA: TGTGCCAGCAGTTCTGACAGCTATGGCTACACCTTC.

This chain uses TRBV27 with TRBJ1-5, with a possible D match to TRBD1 (5 bases). Germline V gene sequence: CDR1 MNHEY, CDR2 SMNVEV (reference sequence). The CDR3 is 17 amino acids. V was clipped by 0 bases and J by 1 base, with 13 bases between them. The CDR3, as DNA: TGTGCCAGCAGTTTATCTGGGGGGTTTGGGAGCAATCAGCCCCAGCATTTT. This codes for CASSLSGGFGSNQPQHF.

This chain connects TRBV7-8 to TRBJ2-5; no clear D gene. Between the trimmed V and J ends, which lost 5 bases and 5 bases, there was a span of 9 bases. The CDR3 loop spans 12 amino acids. Looked up from germline, CDR1 is SGHVS and CDR2 is FQNEAQ. The CDR3 DNA sequence: TGTGCCAGCAGCCCAGTCGGGGAGACCCAGTACTTC. Its translation is CASSPVGETQYF.

The chain has TRBV9 and TRBJ1-4, with a possible D match to TRBD1 (5 bases). V lost 0 bases and J lost 6, with 15 bases in between. This CDR3 region has 16 residues. CDR1 SGDLS and CDR2 YYNGEE come from the germline V gene. CDR3 residues: CASSVEDRRGDEKLFF. The CDR3 DNA sequence: TGTGCCAGCAGCGTAGAGGACCGCCGGGGGGATGAAAAACTGTTTTTT. The full variable domain, with the rest looked up from reference TRBV9 and TRBJ1-4, is DSGVTQTPKHLITATGQRVTLRCSPRSGDLSVYWYQQSLDQGLQFLIQYYNGEERAKGNILERFSAQQFPDLHSELNLSSLELGDSALYFCASSVEDRRGDEKLFFGSGTQLSVL.

This chain links TRBV29-1 with TRBJ2-7; a weak D match, TRBD2 (5 bases). The CDR3 sequence is 11 residues long. V shed 2 bases and J shed 3 bases, with 5 bases lying between them. Germline V CDR1 and CDR2: SQVTM, ANQGSEA. DNA for the CDR3: TGCAGCGTTGAACGGGACTACGAGCAGTACTTC. Amino acids: CSVERDYEQYF.

The chain carries TRBV7-8 and TRBJ2-7; D is unclear. This CDR3 is 15 amino acids long. Deletions cut 2 bases from V and 2 bases from J, with 13 bases between. The germline V gene has CDR1 SGHVS and CDR2 FQNEAQ. The CDR3, as DNA: TGTGCCAGCAGCTTATATCAAAGCCGGGCCTACGAGCAGTACTTC. This gives the protein CASSLYQSRAYEQYF.

Here the CDR3 DNA reads TGTGCCAGCAGCTCAGGGACAGGGTTTAACACCGGGGAGCTGTTTTTT. Its protein product is CASSSGTGFNTGELFF. The genes are TRBV7-3 and TRBJ2-2, with TRBD1 matching over 9 bases. Germline V lookup: CDR1 SGHTA, CDR2 FQGTGA. The CDR3 length is 16 residues. V trimming: 4 bases; J trimming: 2 bases; junction bases outside the gene matches: 5.

The chain is built from TRBV27 and TRBJ1-2; a weak D match, TRBD1 (5 bases). Trimming shortened V by 6 bases and J by 2 bases, and 19 bases separated the two germline ends. Per the germline V gene, CDR1 is MNHEY and CDR2 is SMNVEV (reference sequence). The CDR3 is 16 residues long. CDR3 sequence reads: CASSPVVFDSNYGYTF. DNA of the CDR3: TGTGCCAGCAGCCCCGTCGTATTTGACAGCAACTATGGCTACACCTTC.

In this sample, this clone turned up once. The V gene is TRBV5-1, the J gene TRBJ1-1; the match to TRBD1 covers 8 bases. The V gene end was trimmed by 0 bases and the J gene end by 5 bases; junction bases not matched to a gene: 9. The V gene's germline CDR1 is SGHRS and CDR2 YFSETQ. The CDR3 runs 16 residues. The CDR3 spells CASSLASTGVGTEAFF. DNA for the CDR3: TGCGCCAGCAGCTTGGCCTCGACAGGGGTGGGGACTGAAGCTTTCTTT.

This clone was observed a single time. The rearrangement links TRBV3-1 (or the pseudogene TRBV3-2) to TRBJ2-5, with 11 bases matching TRBD2. Losses at the gene ends were 1 base for V and 4 bases for J; bases not matched to a gene: 11. CDR3 length equals 18 residues. The V gene's germline CDR1 is LGHDT and CDR2 YNNKEL (reference sequence). DNA for the CDR3: TGTGCCAGCAGCCAAGTATTGACGCTAGCGGGGGGAGGAGAGACCCAGTACTTC. This gives the protein CASSQVLTLAGGGETQYF.

The V and J genes are TRBV29-1 and TRBJ2-3; 11 bases map to TRBD2. Germline CDR1 and CDR2: SQVTM and ANQGSEA. Trimming cost V 5 bases and J 5 bases; bases outside gene matches: 6. This CDR3 has 14 residues. CDR3 loop: CSVLAGGRIDTQYF. The CDR3 DNA sequence: TGCAGCGTTTTAGCGGGAGGGCGGATAGATACGCAGTATTTT.

The rearrangement joins TRBV18 to TRBJ2-3, with D maybe TRBD2 (6 bases). V was pared by 3 bases and J by 2 bases, with 9 bases between. Germline V CDR1 and CDR2: KGHSH, LQKENI. This CDR3 contains 14 residues. The CDR3 spells CASSPRENTDTQYF. The CDR3 coding sequence is TGTGCCAGCTCACCTCGGGAGAACACAGATACGCAGTATTTT.

This clone came up once. V and J are TRBV30 and TRBJ2-7; possible D gene TRBD2, 6 bases. There are 12 residues in the CDR3. Germline-derived CDR1 and CDR2 are GTSNPN and SVGIG (reference sequence). The V end lost 5 bases, the J end lost 2 bases, and 10 bases lay between the germline ends. The CDR3 nucleotides read TGTGCCTGGTCCGGGGGTACCTACGAGCAGTACTTC. It codes for CAWSGGTYEQYF.

This clone was seen a single time. The chain combines TRBV24-1 with TRBJ2-3; 12 bases fit TRBD1. With 4 bases clipped from V and 5 bases from J, the junction kept 3 bases outside the gene matches. CDR3 size: 15 residues. CDR1 and CDR2 from the germline V gene are KGHDR and SFDVKD. DNA for the CDR3: TGTGCCACCAGTGACCGGGACAGGGGGCGAGATACGCAGTATTTT. Its protein product is CATSDRDRGRDTQYF.

This rearrangement joins TRBV28 to TRBJ2-1; 7 bases line up with TRBD2. The CDR3 extends over 15 amino acids. J gave up 0 bases and V 4 bases, and 3 bases lay outside the gene matches. CDR1 is MDHEN and CDR2 is SYDVKM in the germline V gene. CDR3 region: CASSYRDYSYNEQFF. For the CDR3, the DNA is TGTGCCAGCAGTTACCGGGACTACTCCTACAATGAGCAGTTCTTC.

This clone was detected only once. V usage is TRBV6-5 and J usage is TRBJ1-2; TRBD1 might be the D (5 bases). CDR3 size: 14 residues. Per the germline V gene, CDR1 is MNHEY and CDR2 is SVGAGI. V was cut by 4 bases and J by 4 bases, with 13 bases left in between. The CDR3 is CASSLGGLLYGYTF. DNA for the CDR3: TGTGCCAGCAGTTTGGGGGGACTCCTCTATGGCTACACCTTC.